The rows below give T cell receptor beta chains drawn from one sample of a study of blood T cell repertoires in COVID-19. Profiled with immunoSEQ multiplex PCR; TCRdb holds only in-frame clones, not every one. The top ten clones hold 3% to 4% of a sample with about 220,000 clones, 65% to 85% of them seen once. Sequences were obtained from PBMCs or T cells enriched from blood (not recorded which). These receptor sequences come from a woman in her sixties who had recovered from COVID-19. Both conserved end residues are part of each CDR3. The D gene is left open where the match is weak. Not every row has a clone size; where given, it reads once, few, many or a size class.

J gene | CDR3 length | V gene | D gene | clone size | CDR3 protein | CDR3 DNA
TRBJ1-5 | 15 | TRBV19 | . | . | CASSPVKGLNQPQHF | TGTGCCAGTAGTCCGGTTAAGGGGTTAAATCAGCCCCAGCATTTT
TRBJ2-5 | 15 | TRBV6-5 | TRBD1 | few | CASTITGTGQETQYF | TGTGCCAGCACCATAACCGGGACAGGACAAGAGACCCAGTACTTC
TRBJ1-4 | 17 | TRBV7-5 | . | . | CARSPKRGQATNEKLFF | TGTGCCAGAAGCCCAAAGAGGGGACAGGCAACTAATGAAAAACTGTTTTTT
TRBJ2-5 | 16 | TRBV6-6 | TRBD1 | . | CASSRGQGGGQETQYF | TGTGCCAGCAGCAGGGGACAGGGAGGGGGCCAAGAGACCCAGTACTTC
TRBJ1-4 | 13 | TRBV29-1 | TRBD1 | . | CSVETGGNEKLFF | TGCAGCGTTGAGACAGGGGGAAATGAAAAACTGTTTTTT
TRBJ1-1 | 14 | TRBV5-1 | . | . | CASSLWAGNTEAFF | TGCGCCAGCAGCTTGTGGGCTGGGAACACTGAAGCTTTCTTT
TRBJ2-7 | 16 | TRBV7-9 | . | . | CASSPNAGGYHYEQYF | TGTGCCAGCAGCCCGAACGCCGGGGGTTATCACTACGAGCAGTACTTC
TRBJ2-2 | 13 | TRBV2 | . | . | CASSEFLTGELFF | TGTGCCAGCAGTGAGTTTTTAACCGGGGAGCTGTTTTTT
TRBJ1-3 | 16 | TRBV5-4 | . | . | CASSLGGTLLGNTIYF | TGTGCCAGCAGCTTAGGCGGGACCCTCCTCGGAAACACCATATATTTT
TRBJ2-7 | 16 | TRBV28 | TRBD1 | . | CASSRGAGQGYHEQYF | TGTGCCAGCAGCCGCGGGGCGGGACAGGGTTACCACGAGCAGTACTTC
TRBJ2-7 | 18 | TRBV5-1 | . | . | CASSLGAYRLSLIYEQYF | TGCGCCAGCAGCTTGGGGGCTTATCGGCTATCGCTAATATACGAGCAGTACTTC
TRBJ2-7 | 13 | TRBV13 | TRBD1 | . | CASSKGTAYEQYF | TGTGCCAGCAGCAAAGGGACAGCTTACGAGCAGTACTTC
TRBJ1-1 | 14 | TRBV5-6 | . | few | CASSLGGVGTEAFF | TGTGCCAGCAGCTTGGGCGGGGTTGGCACTGAAGCTTTCTTT
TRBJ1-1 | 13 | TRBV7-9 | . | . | CASTELGNTEAFF | TGTGCCAGCACCGAACTCGGGAACACTGAAGCTTTCTTT
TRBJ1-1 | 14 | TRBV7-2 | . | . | CASSLLLRDTEAFF | TGTGCCAGCAGCTTACTTCTCCGTGACACTGAAGCTTTCTTT
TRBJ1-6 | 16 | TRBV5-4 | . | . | CASSLDPGQKISPLHF | TGTGCCAGCAGCTTGGATCCGGGACAAAAAATTTCACCCCTCCACTTT
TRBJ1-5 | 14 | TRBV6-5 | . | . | CASSESPGSQPQHF | TGTGCCAGCAGCGAGAGCCCAGGGTCCCAGCCCCAGCATTTT
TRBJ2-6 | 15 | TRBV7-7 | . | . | CASSPWGAGANVLTF | TGTGCCAGCAGCCCCTGGGGGGCTGGGGCCAACGTCCTGACTTTC
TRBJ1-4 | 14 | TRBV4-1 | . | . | CASSQVRLTEKLFF | TGCGCCAGCAGCCAAGTCAGGTTGACTGAAAAACTGTTTTTT
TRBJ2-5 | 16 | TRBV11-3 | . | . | CASSLGASWHQETQYF | TGTGCCAGCAGCTTAGGGGCATCTTGGCACCAAGAGACCCAGTACTTC
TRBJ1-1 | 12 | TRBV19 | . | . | CASSIGGIEAFF | TGTGCCAGTAGTATAGGCGGGATTGAAGCTTTCTTT
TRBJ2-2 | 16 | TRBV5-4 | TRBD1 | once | CASSNPQGQGTGELFF | TGTGCCAGCAGCAATCCACAGGGGCAGGGAACCGGGGAGCTGTTTTTT
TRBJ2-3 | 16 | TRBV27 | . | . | CASSLSVRGNTDTQYF | TGTGCCAGCAGTTTATCGGTGCGGGGCAACACAGATACGCAGTATTTT
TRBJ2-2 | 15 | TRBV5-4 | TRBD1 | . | CASSPGTGYTGELFF | TGTGCCAGCAGCCCTGGGACAGGCTACACCGGGGAGCTGTTTTTT
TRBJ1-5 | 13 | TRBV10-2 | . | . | CASSTQGSQPQHF | TGCGCCAGCAGTACACAGGGAAGTCAGCCCCAGCATTTT